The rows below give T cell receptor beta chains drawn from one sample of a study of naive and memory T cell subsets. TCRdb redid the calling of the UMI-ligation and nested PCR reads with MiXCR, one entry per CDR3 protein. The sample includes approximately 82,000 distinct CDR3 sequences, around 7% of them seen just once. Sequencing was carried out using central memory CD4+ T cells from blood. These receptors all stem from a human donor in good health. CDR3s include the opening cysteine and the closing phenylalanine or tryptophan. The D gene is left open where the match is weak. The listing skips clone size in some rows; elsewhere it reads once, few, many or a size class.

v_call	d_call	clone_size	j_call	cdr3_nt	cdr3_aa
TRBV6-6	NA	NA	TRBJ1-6	TGTGCCAGCAGTTCCAACGTGGTCTATAATTCACCCCTCCACTTT	CASSSNVVYNSPLHF
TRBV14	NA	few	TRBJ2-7	TGTGCCAGCAGCCAAGAATCTAGGGGAAGCGAGCAGTACTTC	CASSQESRGSEQYF
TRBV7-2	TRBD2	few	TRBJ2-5	TGTGCCAGCAGAACCAGCGGGGGGGCAGAGACCCAGTACTTC	CASRTSGGAETQYF
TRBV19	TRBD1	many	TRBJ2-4	TGTGCCAGTAGTACGGGACAGGGACACCAAAACATTCAGTACTTC	CASSTGQGHQNIQYF
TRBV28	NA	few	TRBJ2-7	TGTGCCAGCAGTACCGGTTTTTTTAACGAGCAGTACTTC	CASSTGFFNEQYF
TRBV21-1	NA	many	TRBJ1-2	TGTGCCAACCCAGAAACTTGGGCTAACTATGGCTACACCTTC	CANPETWANYGYTF
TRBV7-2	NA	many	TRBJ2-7	TGTGCCAGCAGCTTCGACAGGCCCGACGAGCAGTACTTC	CASSFDRPDEQYF
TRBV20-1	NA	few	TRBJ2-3	TGCAGTGCTAGAGGTTTTAGCGGAAACACAGATACGCAGTATTTT	CSARGFSGNTDTQYF
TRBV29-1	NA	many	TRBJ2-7	TGCAGCGTGGGGCAACGCCTTCACGAGCAGTACTTC	CSVGQRLHEQYF
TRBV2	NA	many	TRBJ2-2	TGTGCCAGCAAATTGGGGCCCGGGGAGCTGTTTTTT	CASKLGPGELFF
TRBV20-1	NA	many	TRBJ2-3	TGCAGTGCTAGAAGGCCCCAGGGAAGCACAGATACGCAGTATTTT	CSARRPQGSTDTQYF
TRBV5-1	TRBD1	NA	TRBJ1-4	TGCGCCAGCAGCTCCTCACCGGGACAGCCTAATGAAAAACTGTTTTTT	CASSSSPGQPNEKLFF
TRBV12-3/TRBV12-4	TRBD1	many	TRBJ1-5	TGTGCCAGCAGTCCCCCCGGTGTACAGGGGAGATTCCATTTT	CASSPPGVQGRFHF
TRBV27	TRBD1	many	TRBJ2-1	TGTGCCAGCAGTTTATCCCCACCGACAGGGGCCGGTTACAATGAGCAGTTCTTC	CASSLSPPTGAGYNEQFF
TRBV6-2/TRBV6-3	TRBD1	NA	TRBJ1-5	TGTGCCAGCAGTTATGGAGGCAGGGGGCGCGGGGGCAATCAGCCCCAGCATTTT	CASSYGGRGRGGNQPQHF
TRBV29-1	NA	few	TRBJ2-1	TGCAGCGTTGTTGCTGTAGGGAGGCAGGTGCGGACATACAATGAGCAGTTCTTC	CSVVAVGRQVRTYNEQFF
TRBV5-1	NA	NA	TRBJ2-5	TGCGCCAGCAGCTTTGGGGCAGAGGGAGAGACCCAGTACTTC	CASSFGAEGETQYF
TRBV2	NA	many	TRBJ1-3	TGTGCCAGCGGTCAAGACCGAGGACGGAACGACAACACCATATATTTT	CASGQDRGRNDNTIYF
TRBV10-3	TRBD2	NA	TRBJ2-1	TGTGCCATCCGCGCCGGGACTAGCACCTCCTACAATGAGCAGTTCTTC	CAIRAGTSTSYNEQFF
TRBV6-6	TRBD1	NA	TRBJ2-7	TGTGCCAGCAGAGACGGGACAGGGGGCCTTTACGAGCAGTACTTC	CASRDGTGGLYEQYF
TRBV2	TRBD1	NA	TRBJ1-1	TGTGCCAGCAGCGGGACAGGGATGAACACTGAAGCTTTCTTT	CASSGTGMNTEAFF
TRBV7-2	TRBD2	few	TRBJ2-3	TGTGCCAGCAGCCTAAGCGGGAGTAAGACAGATACGCAGTATTTT	CASSLSGSKTDTQYF